The present T cell receptor beta chain was sequenced within a study of blood T cell repertoires in COVID-19. As for the study in general: Specimens from acute and convalescent COVID-19 originated in the United States, Italy and Spain.

Clones were sequenced by immunoSEQ multiplex PCR, and TCRdb holds only the in-frame ones, with some missing. The sample yields roughly 300,000 clones, approximately 84% seen once. The sequence derives from a human donor with COVID-19, enrolled during active disease. The donor label of this sample is uncertain. Source material: peripheral blood.

CDR3 nucleotides: TGTGCCAGCAGTCCTACAGGGCGGTCTAATGAAAAACTGTTTTTT. Translation gives CASSPTGRSNEKLFF. The gene calls are TRBV28 and TRBJ1-4; a possible D gene is TRBD1 (6 bases). The CDR3 length is 15 residues. Germline V gene sequence: CDR1 MDHEN, CDR2 SYDVKM. The V and J ends lost 5 bases and 3 bases respectively, with 13 bases between them.